This T cell receptor beta chain appears in the sequencing data of a study of cytomegalovirus exposure and HLA in healthy donors. Concerning this clone itself: No antigen is known for it. The junction and the germline gene differ at one end; a read error may be behind it.

It was with 60 Vbeta and 13 Jbeta primers that the PCR ran. Measured with immunoSEQ multiplex PCR; TCRdb has only the in-frame clones, and not every one. The sample holds under 150,000 clones, roughly three quarters seen once. Study conclusions and caveats: Apparent HLA restriction characterized most CMV-associated TCR beta chains in a later analysis. The investigators catalogued 164 TCR beta chains as cytomegalovirus-associated. Most subjects' HLA-A and HLA-B alleles were reportedly predicted from TCR beta sequences.

CDR3 length: 17 amino acids. Germline-derived CDR1 and CDR2 are SEHNR and FQNEAQ (reference sequence). Each donor was nominally healthy when sampled (though unrecorded immune exposures were likely). The chain is built from TRBV7-9 and TRBJ1-4; D is uncertain. The sequence was collected from a woman between 35 and 50 years old in good health and CMV-seronegative. Sequencing was done on a sample of PBMCs. CDR3 loop: CSSSLAIGERTNEKLFF. The CDR3 DNA reads TGTTCCAGCAGCTTAGCGATTGGGGAGAGAACTAATGAAAAACTGTTTTTT.